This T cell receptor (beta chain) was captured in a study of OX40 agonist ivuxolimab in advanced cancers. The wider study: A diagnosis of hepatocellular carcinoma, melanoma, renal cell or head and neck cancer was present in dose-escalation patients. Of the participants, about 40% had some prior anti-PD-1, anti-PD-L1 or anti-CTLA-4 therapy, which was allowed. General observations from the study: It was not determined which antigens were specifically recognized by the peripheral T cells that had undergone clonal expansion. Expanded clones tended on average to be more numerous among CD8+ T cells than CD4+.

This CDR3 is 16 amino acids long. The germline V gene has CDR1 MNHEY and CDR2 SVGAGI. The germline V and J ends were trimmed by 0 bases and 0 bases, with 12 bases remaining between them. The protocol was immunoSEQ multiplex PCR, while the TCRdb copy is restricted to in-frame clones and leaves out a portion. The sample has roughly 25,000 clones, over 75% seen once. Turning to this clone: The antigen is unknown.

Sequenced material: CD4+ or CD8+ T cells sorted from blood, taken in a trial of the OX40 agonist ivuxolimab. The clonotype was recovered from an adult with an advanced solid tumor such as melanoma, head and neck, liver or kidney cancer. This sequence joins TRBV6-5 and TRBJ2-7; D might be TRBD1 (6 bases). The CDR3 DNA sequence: TGTGCCAGCAGTTACTCGCCAACAGGGCCCTCCTACGAGCAGTACTTC. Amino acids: CASSYSPTGPSYEQYF.